This T cell receptor (beta chain) was profiled in a study of shared clonotypes between healthy human individuals. The naive CD8 fraction comprised CD45RO-negative cells positively selected for CCR7 and excluded terminally differentiated effector memory CD45RA+ cells. Measured with immunoSEQ multiplex PCR; TCRdb has only the in-frame clones, and not every one. This sample has nearly 2 million clones, with approximately 94% found just once. The CDR3 sequence is 16 residues long. V gave up 1 base and J gave up 2 bases; unmatched junction bases: 7. Germline loops: CDR1 MDHEN, CDR2 SYDVKM. The V and J genes are TRBV28 and TRBJ2-7, with 8 bases aligning to TRBD2. The material sequenced was naive CD8+ T cells sorted from blood. The TCR was taken from a man aged 18 to 29 in good health. CDR3 region: CASSLLLRGDPYEQYF. For the CDR3, the DNA is TGTGCCAGCAGTTTATTGTTGCGGGGGGATCCCTACGAGCAGTACTTC.